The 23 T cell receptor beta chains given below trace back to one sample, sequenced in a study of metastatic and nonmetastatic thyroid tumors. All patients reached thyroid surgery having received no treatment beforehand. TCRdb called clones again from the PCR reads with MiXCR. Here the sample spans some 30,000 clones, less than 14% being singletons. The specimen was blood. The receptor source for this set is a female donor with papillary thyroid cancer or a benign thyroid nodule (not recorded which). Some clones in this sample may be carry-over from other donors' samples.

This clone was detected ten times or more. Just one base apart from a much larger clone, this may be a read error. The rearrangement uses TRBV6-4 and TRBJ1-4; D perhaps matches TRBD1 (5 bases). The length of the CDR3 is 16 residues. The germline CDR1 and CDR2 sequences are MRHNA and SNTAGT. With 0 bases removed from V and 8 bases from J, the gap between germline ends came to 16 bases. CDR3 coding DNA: TGTGCCAGCAGTGACTCGGTACGAGCCGAGGGGGAAAAACTGTTTTTT. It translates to CASSDSVRAEGEKLFF.

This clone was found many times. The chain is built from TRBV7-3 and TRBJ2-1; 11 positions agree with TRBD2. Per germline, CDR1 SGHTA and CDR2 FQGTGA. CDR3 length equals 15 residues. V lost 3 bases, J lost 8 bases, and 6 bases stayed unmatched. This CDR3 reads CASSFSGRAADEQFF. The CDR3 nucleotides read TGTGCCAGCAGCTTTAGCGGGAGGGCCGCAGATGAGCAGTTCTTC.

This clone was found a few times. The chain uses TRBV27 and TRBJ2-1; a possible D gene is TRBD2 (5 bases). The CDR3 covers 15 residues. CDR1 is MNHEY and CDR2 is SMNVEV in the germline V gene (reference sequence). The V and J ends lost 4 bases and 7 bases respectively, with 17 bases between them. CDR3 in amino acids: CASSYSTVGRNEQFF. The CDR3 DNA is TGTGCCAGCAGTTACTCGACGGTAGGGAGAAATGAGCAGTTCTTC.

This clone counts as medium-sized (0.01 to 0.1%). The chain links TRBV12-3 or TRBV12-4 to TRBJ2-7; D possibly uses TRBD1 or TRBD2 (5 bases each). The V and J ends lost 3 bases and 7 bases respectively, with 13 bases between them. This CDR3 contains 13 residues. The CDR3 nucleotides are TGTGCCAGCAGTTTTGGGACCCCGGGGGAGCAGTACTTC. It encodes CASSFGTPGEQYF.

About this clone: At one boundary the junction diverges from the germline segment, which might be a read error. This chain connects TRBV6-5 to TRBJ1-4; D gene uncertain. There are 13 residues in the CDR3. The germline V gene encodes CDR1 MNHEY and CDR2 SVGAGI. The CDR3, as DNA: TGTGCTAGCAAAGCGGTACCTAATGAAAAACTGTTTTTT. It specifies CASKAVPNEKLFF.

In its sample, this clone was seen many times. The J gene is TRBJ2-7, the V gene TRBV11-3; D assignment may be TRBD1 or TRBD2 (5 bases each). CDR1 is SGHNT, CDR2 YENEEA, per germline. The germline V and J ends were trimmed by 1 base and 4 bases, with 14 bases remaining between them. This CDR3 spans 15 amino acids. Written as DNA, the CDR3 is TGTGCCAGCAGCTTAGGGGTGGGGGACGGTTACGAGCAGTACTTC. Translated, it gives CASSLGVGDGYEQYF.

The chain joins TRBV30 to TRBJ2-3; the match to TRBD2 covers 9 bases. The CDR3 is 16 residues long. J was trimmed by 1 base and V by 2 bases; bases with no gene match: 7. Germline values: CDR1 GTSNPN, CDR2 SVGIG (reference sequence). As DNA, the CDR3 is TGTGCCTGGAGTATCGGAGCGGGGGGACGCACAGATACGCAGTATTTT. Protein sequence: CAWSIGAGGRTDTQYF.

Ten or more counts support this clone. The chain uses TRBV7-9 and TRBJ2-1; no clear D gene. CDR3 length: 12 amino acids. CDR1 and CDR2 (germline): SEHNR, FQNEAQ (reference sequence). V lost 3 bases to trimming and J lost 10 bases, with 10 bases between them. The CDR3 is CASSLRQLEQFF. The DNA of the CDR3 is TGTGCCAGCAGCTTGAGGCAACTAGAGCAGTTCTTC.

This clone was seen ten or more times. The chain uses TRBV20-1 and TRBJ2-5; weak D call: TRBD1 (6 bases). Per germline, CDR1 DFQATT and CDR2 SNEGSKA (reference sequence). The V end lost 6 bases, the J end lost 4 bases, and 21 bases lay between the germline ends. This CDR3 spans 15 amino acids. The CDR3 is CSAAPGHTVTETQYF. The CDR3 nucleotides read TGCAGTGCCGCGCCGGGACATACAGTAACAGAGACCCAGTACTTC.

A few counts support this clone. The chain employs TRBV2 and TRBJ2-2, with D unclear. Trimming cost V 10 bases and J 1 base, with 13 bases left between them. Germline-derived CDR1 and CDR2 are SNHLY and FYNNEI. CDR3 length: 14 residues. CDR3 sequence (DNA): TGTGCCACCCAAGGAGTCCGGAACACCGGGGAGCTGTTTTTT. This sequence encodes CATQGVRNTGELFF.

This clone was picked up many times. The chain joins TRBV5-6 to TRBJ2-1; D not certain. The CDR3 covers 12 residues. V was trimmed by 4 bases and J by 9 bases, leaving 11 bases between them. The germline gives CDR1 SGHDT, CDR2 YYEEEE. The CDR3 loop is CASSPHPGEQFF. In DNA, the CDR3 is TGTGCCAGCAGCCCCCACCCTGGTGAGCAGTTCTTC.

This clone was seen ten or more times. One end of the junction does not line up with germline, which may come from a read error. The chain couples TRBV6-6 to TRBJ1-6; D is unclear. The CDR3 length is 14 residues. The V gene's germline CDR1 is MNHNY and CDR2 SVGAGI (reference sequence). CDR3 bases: TGTGCCAGCAGTTATTCTCAGCAGAATTCATCCCTCCACTTT. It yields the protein CASSYSQQNSSLHF.

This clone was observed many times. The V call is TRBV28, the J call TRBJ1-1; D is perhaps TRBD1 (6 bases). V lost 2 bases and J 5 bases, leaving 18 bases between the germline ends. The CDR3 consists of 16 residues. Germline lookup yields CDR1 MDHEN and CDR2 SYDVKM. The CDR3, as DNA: TGTGCCAGCAGTTTACTGCGGGGGGCGTCGCGGACTGAAGCTTTCTTT. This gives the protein CASSLLRGASRTEAFF.

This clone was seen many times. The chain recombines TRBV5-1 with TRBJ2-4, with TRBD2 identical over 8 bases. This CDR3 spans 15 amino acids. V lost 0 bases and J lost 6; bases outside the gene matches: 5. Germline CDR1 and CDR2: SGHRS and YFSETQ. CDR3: CASSLAPSGPNIQYF. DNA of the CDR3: TGCGCCAGCAGCTTGGCCCCTAGCGGGCCAAACATTCAGTACTTC.

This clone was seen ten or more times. CDR3: CASSQVQGNYGYTF. In DNA, the CDR3 is TGCGCCAGCAGCCAAGTCCAGGGGAACTATGGCTACACCTTC. The chain links TRBV4-3 to TRBJ1-2; possibly TRBD1 for D (6 bases). From germline, CDR1 is LGHNA and CDR2 YSLEER. The CDR3 contains 14 residues. Trimming removed 1 base from V and 2 bases from J, with 8 bases in between.

CDR3 DNA: TGCAGTGCTAGCGGGGGGGCCTACAATGAGCAGTTCTTC. Encoded protein: CSASGGAYNEQFF. This sequence joins TRBV20-1 and TRBJ2-1, with 8 bases lining up with TRBD2. The CDR3 loop spans 13 amino acids. The trim removed 3 bases at V and 2 bases at J, leaving 0 bases unmatched. The V gene's germline CDR1 is DFQATT and CDR2 SNEGSKA (reference sequence).

The CDR3, as DNA: TGTGCCAGCAGTTACTCGGCGAACGGGGAGACCCAGTACTTC. This translates into CASSYSANGETQYF. The V gene is TRBV2, the J gene TRBJ2-5; D unresolved. The germline V gene has CDR1 SNHLY and CDR2 FYNNEI. The length of the CDR3 is 14 residues. V gave up 5 bases and J gave up 5 bases, with 15 bases separating them.

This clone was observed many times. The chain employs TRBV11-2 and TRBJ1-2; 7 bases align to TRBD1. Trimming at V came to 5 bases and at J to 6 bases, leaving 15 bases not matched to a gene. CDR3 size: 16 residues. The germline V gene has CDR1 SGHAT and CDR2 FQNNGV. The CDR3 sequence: CASSHLTGNRGNGYTF. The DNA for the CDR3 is TGTGCCAGCAGCCACTTGACAGGGAACCGCGGGAATGGCTACACCTTC.

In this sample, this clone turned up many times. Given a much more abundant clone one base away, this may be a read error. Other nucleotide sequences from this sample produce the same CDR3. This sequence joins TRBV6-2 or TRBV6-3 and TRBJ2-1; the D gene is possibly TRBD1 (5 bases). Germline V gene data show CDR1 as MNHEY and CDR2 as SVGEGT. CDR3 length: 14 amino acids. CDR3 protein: CASSYSPGYNEQSF. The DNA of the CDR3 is TGTGCCAGCAGTTACTCGCCAGGGTACAATGAGCAGTCCTTC.

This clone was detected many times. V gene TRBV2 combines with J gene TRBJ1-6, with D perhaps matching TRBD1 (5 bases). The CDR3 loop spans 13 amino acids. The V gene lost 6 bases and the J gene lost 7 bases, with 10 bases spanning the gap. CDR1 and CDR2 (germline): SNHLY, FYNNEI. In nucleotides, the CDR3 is TGTGCCAGCAGGCGACAGTGGAATTCACCCCTCCACTTT. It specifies CASRRQWNSPLHF.

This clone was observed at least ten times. The CDR3 protein is CAWSPGRVHEQFF. As DNA, the CDR3 is TGTGCCTGGAGTCCCGGGAGGGTCCATGAGCAGTTCTTC. The chain recombines TRBV30 with TRBJ2-1, with 8 bases fitting TRBD2. There are 13 residues in the CDR3. CDR1 GTSNPN and CDR2 SVGIG come from the germline V gene (reference sequence). V lost 2 bases to trimming and J lost 8 bases; unmatched junction nucleotides: 5.

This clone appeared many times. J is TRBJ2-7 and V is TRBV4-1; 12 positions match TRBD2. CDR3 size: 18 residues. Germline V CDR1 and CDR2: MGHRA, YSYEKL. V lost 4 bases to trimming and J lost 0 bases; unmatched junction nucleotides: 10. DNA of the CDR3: TGCGCCAGCAGCCGAGGACTAGCGGGATGGCCCCGCTCCTACGAGCAGTACTTC. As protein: CASSRGLAGWPRSYEQYF.

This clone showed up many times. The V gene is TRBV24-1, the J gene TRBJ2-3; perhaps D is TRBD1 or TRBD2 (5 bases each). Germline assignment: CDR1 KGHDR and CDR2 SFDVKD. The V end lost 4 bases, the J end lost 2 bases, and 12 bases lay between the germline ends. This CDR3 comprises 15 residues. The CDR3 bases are TGTGCCACCAGTGAATGGGGACCGGACACAGATACGCAGTATTTT. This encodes CATSEWGPDTDTQYF.